This is a list of T cell receptor beta chains from one sample in a study of beta chain features in type 1 diabetes. Profiled with immunoSEQ multiplex PCR; TCRdb holds only in-frame clones, not every one. Of about 400,000 clones listed, around 13% are singletons. Specimen: naive CD4+ T cells from blood. The receptors shown here come from a woman in her late teens or twenties with type 1 diabetes. Each CDR3 is given with its conserved first and last residue. D genes are given only for firm matches. Rows give clone size only sometimes, using once, few, many, or a class for an expanded clone.

d_call j_call v_call clone_size cdr3_nt cdr3_aa
- TRBJ2-4 TRBV18 few TGTGCCAGCTCACCGCAGTCGCTCAGAAACATTCAGTACTTC CASSPQSLRNIQYF
- TRBJ1-2 TRBV15 - TGTGCCACCAGCGGAGACCTCTATGGCTACACCTTC CATSGDLYGYTF
- TRBJ2-1 TRBV7-9 few TGTGCCAGCAGCTTAAATCCAGGCCCCTACAATGAGCAGTTCTTC CASSLNPGPYNEQFF
- TRBJ2-5 TRBV29-1 - TGCAGCGTTGTTAAGGGAGGGGGGGAGACCCAGTACTTC CSVVKGGGETQYF
TRBD2 TRBJ2-7 TRBV7-2 - TGTGCCAGCGGGACTAGCGGGGCCTCCTACGAGCAGTACTTC CASGTSGASYEQYF
- TRBJ2-7 TRBV30 - TGTGCCTGGAGTGTGTCCAGGGTTAGGGACGAGCAGTACTTC CAWSVSRVRDEQYF
TRBD2 TRBJ2-7 TRBV29-1 - TGCAGCGTTGCCGGGGGGGGAGGCACCTACGAGCAGTACTTC CSVAGGGGTYEQYF
- TRBJ1-2 TRBV7-2 - TGTGCCAGCAGCCCCAGACAGACTGACTACACCTTC CASSPRQTDYTF
- TRBJ1-1 TRBV6-5 - TGTGCCAGCAGTTCCCGAGTGAACACTGAAGCTTTCTTT CASSSRVNTEAFF
TRBD1 TRBJ2-5 TRBV7-2 few TGTGCCAGCAGCTCTAGGGACAGGGGGCTCCAAGAGACCCAGTACTTC CASSSRDRGLQETQYF
- TRBJ1-5 TRBV4-1 - TGCGCCAGCAGCCCCGTTCGGCGGGGGGCCAATCAGCCCCAGCATTTT CASSPVRRGANQPQHF
- TRBJ2-7 TRBV10-3 few TGTGCCATCAGTGAGCCTTCCCCCGAGCAGTACTTC CAISEPSPEQYF
TRBD2 TRBJ2-3 TRBV7-6 few TGTGCCAGCAGCCAGACTAGCGGGGGGGCCGTTGCAGATACGCAGTATTTT CASSQTSGGAVADTQYF
TRBD2 TRBJ2-7 TRBV7-2 few TGTGCCAGCAGCTTGGATAAGACTAGCGGGAGACACGAGCAGTACTTC CASSLDKTSGRHEQYF
- TRBJ1-2 TRBV6-6 - TGTGCCAGCACCGAGCGGGGCTATGGCTACACCTTC CASTERGYGYTF
- TRBJ1-4 TRBV15 - TGTGCCACCAGCCCTGCGGACAGAGGACATGAAAAACTGTTTTTT CATSPADRGHEKLFF
- TRBJ1-1 TRBV6-5 few TGTGCCATCTCTCGAGAACAGGGCCCAAACACTGAAGCTTTCTTT CAISREQGPNTEAFF
- TRBJ2-2 TRBV5-1 - TGCGCCAGCAGCATAATCGAGAAGCCCGGGGAGCTGTTTTTT CASSIIEKPGELFF
- TRBJ1-3 TRBV7-2 few TGTGCCAGCAGCCCAAGCGGGAACACCATATATTTT CASSPSGNTIYF
- TRBJ1-1 TRBV29-1 - TGCAGCGTCGATACTAACACTGAAGCTTTCTTT CSVDTNTEAFF
- TRBJ2-7 TRBV27 - TGTGCCAGCAGTTTAAAGGCGAGTCGGGCCTACGAGCAGTACTTC CASSLKASRAYEQYF
- TRBJ1-1 TRBV7-6 - TGTGCCAGCAGCTTAGCGGTCGGGAACACTGAAGCTTTCTTT CASSLAVGNTEAFF